A selection of T cell receptor beta chains follows, all from one sample in a study of blood T cell repertoires in COVID-19. Method: immunoSEQ multiplex PCR; TCRdb's copy keeps in-frame clones and lacks some. The table has approximately 84,000 clones, over 65% seen once. Sequencing used peripheral blood. These receptors were collected from a human donor in a cohort sampled during active COVID-19. Each CDR3 is given with its conserved first and last residue. The D gene is left open where the match is weak. The listing skips clone size in some rows; elsewhere it reads once, few, many or a size class.

TRBD2,TRBV18,-,TRBJ2-3,TGTGCCAGCTCTCCGTCTAGCGGGAGCCCAGATACGCAGTATTTT,CASSPSSGSPDTQYF
TRBD1,TRBV28,-,TRBJ1-1,TGTGCCAGCAGTTTATTAGGGACAGGGGGGATGAACACTGAAGCTTTCTTT,CASSLLGTGGMNTEAFF
-,TRBV5-1,-,TRBJ2-7,TGCGCCAGCAGTCCCGGGTCTCTCAGCGGCGAGCAGTACTTC,CASSPGSLSGEQYF
TRBD1,TRBV28,-,TRBJ1-1,TGTGCCAGCAGTCCTTACAGGGGAGTAGGGACTGAAGCTTTCTTT,CASSPYRGVGTEAFF
TRBD1,TRBV28,-,TRBJ2-1,TGTGCCAGCAGTCCCACAGGGGGTCGCTCCTACAATGAGCAGTTCTTC,CASSPTGGRSYNEQFF
-,TRBV7-3,-,TRBJ1-6,TGTGCCAGCAGCCAGGCAAGCGGCAGTTCACCCCTCCACTTT,CASSQASGSSPLHF
-,TRBV19,-,TRBJ2-7,TGTGCCAGTAGTAACGGGGTAGGACGGAACTACGAGCAGTACTTC,CASSNGVGRNYEQYF
TRBD1,TRBV15,once,TRBJ1-4,TGTGCCACCAGCCTAGGACAGGGGGCGAGCCTAGGTGAAAAACTGTTTTTT,CATSLGQGASLGEKLFF
-,TRBV2,-,TRBJ2-7,TGTGCCAGCAGTAGTCGAGGCTACGAGCAGTACTTC,CASSSRGYEQYF
-,TRBV6-2/TRBV6-3,-,TRBJ1-1,TGTGCCAGCAGTTACTCGCACTCTGCCACTGAAGCTTTCTTT,CASSYSHSATEAFF
-,TRBV21-1,-,TRBJ1-6,TGTGCCAGCATCCTGGGGGGGAGTGTTCGGTCACCCCTCCACTTT,CASILGGSVRSPLHF
TRBD1,TRBV4-2,-,TRBJ1-3,TGTGCCAGCAGCCGGGCGCAGGGGGAGAGTGGAAACACCATATATTTT,CASSRAQGESGNTIYF
TRBD1,TRBV19,-,TRBJ2-1,TGTGCCAGTAGTACCGGGACAGTCTACAATGAGCAGTTCTTC,CASSTGTVYNEQFF
TRBD2,TRBV6-5,-,TRBJ2-5,TGTGCCAGCAGGAATCAACTAGCGGGTGTCGAGACCCAGTACTTC,CASRNQLAGVETQYF
TRBD2,TRBV7-3,once,TRBJ2-3,TGTGCCAGCAGCTTAACTTCCCCCAGGGCGGGGGGGCCCGCAGATACGCAGTATTTT,CASSLTSPRAGGPADTQYF
TRBD1,TRBV7-2,-,TRBJ2-1,TGTGCCAGCAGCTTAGCATTACAGGGGGCTTATGAGCAGTTCTTC,CASSLALQGAYEQFF
TRBD2,TRBV5-1,-,TRBJ2-1,TGCGCCAGCAGCGTGGGGACTAGCGGGAACAATGAGCAGTTCTTC,CASSVGTSGNNEQFF
TRBD2,TRBV2,-,TRBJ2-7,TGTGCCAGCAGGCCCCGGACTAGCGATTACGAGCAGTACTTC,CASRPRTSDYEQYF